The 28 T cell receptor beta chains below were found in one sample sequenced in a study of tumor and adjacent non-tumor tissue in lung cancer. No cell sorting was done before RNA was extracted from the tissue. A modified ARM-PCR protocol with three rounds of nested PCR amplified TCRbeta. TCRdb re-called the multiplex PCR reads through MiXCR, storing one row per CDR3 protein. The sample shows approximately 140,000 distinct CDR3 sequences, 60% to 70% of them seen only once. The sequenced sample was lung tumor tissue. The receptors here all came from a man aged 60 to 69 with small cell lung cancer.

The chain employs TRBV29-1 and TRBJ1-3, with 7 positions matching TRBD1. The CDR3 has 15 amino acids. Germline V lookup: CDR1 SQVTM, CDR2 ANQGSEA. The CDR3 loop is CRVNDREGTGNTIYF. The CDR3 DNA sequence: TGCAGGGTTAATGACAGGGAGGGCACTGGAAACACCATATATTTT.

Concerning this clonotype: The junction departs from germline at one end; a sequencing error may be responsible. The rearrangement uses TRBV20-1 and TRBJ1-5; no clear D gene. The CDR3 contains 12 residues. Germline V gives CDR1 DFQATT, CDR2 SNEGSKA (reference sequence). The CDR3 coding sequence is TGCAGTGCCCGCCATAGCAATCAGTCCCAGCATTTT. The encoded protein is CSARHSNQSQHF.

The V call is TRBV4-1, the J call TRBJ2-7; unclear D gene. CDR1 is MGHRA and CDR2 is YSYEKL in the germline V gene. This CDR3 comprises 12 residues. The CDR3 sequence is CASSQGWGEQYV. The CDR3 DNA sequence: TGCGCAAGCAGCCAAGGATGGGGCGAGCAGTACGTC.

Of note for this clonotype: A read error may account for a junction end that differs from germline. The chain combines TRBV20-1 with TRBJ2-2; 9 nucleotides line up with TRBD2. There are 14 residues in the CDR3. Germline-derived CDR1 and CDR2 are DFQATT and SNEGSKA (reference sequence). The chain's CDR3 is CSTRRSGRTGELFF. In DNA, the CDR3 is TGCAGTACTAGGCGAAGCGGGAGGACCGGGGAGCTATTTTTT.

V is TRBV5-5 and J is TRBJ2-7, with no clear D. V lost 0 bases, J lost 3 bases, and 16 bases lay in between. Germline-derived CDR1 and CDR2 are SGHKS and YYEKEE (reference sequence). The CDR3 length is 16 residues. CDR3 nucleotides: TGTGCCAGCAGCTTGGGGTTAGGGCAGGAGAGCTACGAGCAGTACTTC. Protein product: CASSLGLGQESYEQYF.

For this clonotype: Its ends do not fully match the called genes, so a read error is possible. The genes are TRBV20-1 and TRBJ1-4, with D maybe TRBD1 (5 bases). Germline lookup yields CDR1 DFQATT and CDR2 SNEGSKA (reference sequence). CDR3 length equals 14 residues. The CDR3 bases are TGCAGTGTACTGTCCGGGACTACTAATGAAAAACTGATTTTT. Translating it yields CSVLSGTTNEKLIF.

To note about this clonotype: The junction does not match germline at one end; this may be a read error. The chain joins TRBV11-3 to TRBJ1-2; D perhaps matches TRBD1 (5 bases). The CDR3 runs 14 residues. CDR1 and CDR2 from the germline V gene are SGHNT and YENEEA. CDR3 in amino acids: CATNPLGRDYGYTF. In nucleotides, the CDR3 is TGTGCCACCAACCCCCTGGGACGGGACTATGGCTACACTTTC.

This chain joins TRBV21-1 and TRBJ2-7; TRBD1 is taken as the D call from the table, unchecked against the DNA. TRBV21-1 is a recognized pseudogene. The CDR3 totals 16 residues. Here the CDR3 reads CASSKVPEDSLYEQYV. Here the CDR3 DNA reads TGTGCCAGCAGCAAAGTTCCCGAGGACAGTCTCTACGAGCAGTACGTC.

Concerning this clonotype: A junction end diverges from the germline sequence, so it may reflect a read error. This chain links TRBV6-5 with TRBJ1-4; 8 bases align to TRBD1. The CDR3 extends over 15 amino acids. Per the germline V gene, CDR1 is MNHEY and CDR2 is SVGAGI. CDR3 amino acids: CASSYRTGLNEKLFF. The CDR3 nucleotides read TGTGCCAGCAGTTACAGGACAGGGCTTAATGAAAAATTGTTTTTT.

V usage is TRBV5-1 and J usage is TRBJ2-7; D ambiguous. V was shortened by 4 bases and J by 3 bases, with 14 bases between the two germline ends. The length of the CDR3 is 14 residues. The germline CDR1 and CDR2 sequences are SGHRS and YFSETQ. The CDR3, as DNA: TGCGCCAGCAGCCAGGTGGAAGGGTACTACGAGCAGTACTTC. Translation gives CASSQVEGYYEQYF.

On this clonotype itself: Germline and junction disagree at one end, which may indicate a read error. The V gene is TRBV11-1, the J gene TRBJ1-2; D ambiguous. The V gene's germline CDR1 is SGHAT and CDR2 FQDESV (reference sequence). The CDR3 is made up of 15 amino acids. The CDR3 bases are TGTGCCGGCAGCCCCGGGCAGGAAACCTACTATGGCTACACCTTC. It encodes CAGSPGQETYYGYTF.

The chain employs TRBV12-3 or TRBV12-4 and TRBJ2-7; D ambiguous. V gave up 3 bases and J gave up 3 bases, with 12 bases separating them. The CDR3 consists of 14 residues. The CDR3, as DNA: TGTGCCAGCAGTTTCGGTCCATGCTTCTACGAGCAGTACTTC. Translation: CASSFGPCFYEQYF.

The chain has TRBV6-6 and TRBJ2-3; possible D gene TRBD2, 5 bases. Between the trimmed V and J ends, which lost 5 bases and 5 bases, there was a span of 11 bases. The CDR3 contains 13 residues. Germline V lookup: CDR1 MNHNY, CDR2 SVGAGI (reference sequence). The chain's CDR3 is CASSRYGEDTQYF. In nucleotides, the CDR3 is TGTGCCAGCAGTCGTTACGGGGAAGATACGCAGTATTTT.

This clonotype was observed a handful of times. The chain has TRBV4-2 and TRBJ1-5, with D unclear. CDR3 size: 13 residues. Trimming took 3 bases from V and 5 from J, leaving 8 bases between them. The germline CDR1 and CDR2 sequences are LGHNA and YNFKEQ. In nucleotides, the CDR3 is TGTGCCAGCAGCCAGGAGACCGATCAGCCCCAGCATTTT. It yields the protein CASSQETDQPQHF.

The table lists this clonotype with many counts. The chain has TRBV11-2 and TRBJ2-7, with D unclear. Looked up from germline, CDR1 is SGHAT and CDR2 is FQNNGV. The V end was cut by 1 base, the J end by 6 bases, with 13 bases between. The CDR3 has 14 residues. The CDR3, as DNA: TGTGCCAGCAGCTTAGGGAGCAGAGGTGCCGAGCAGTACGTC. This encodes CASSLGSRGAEQYV.

Concerning this clonotype itself: A read error may be the cause here, since a much bigger clone is one base away. The chain couples TRBV20-1 to TRBJ2-4; possibly TRBD1 for D (5 bases). The CDR3 is made up of 15 amino acids. CDR1 is DFQATT and CDR2 is SNEGSKA in the germline V gene (reference sequence). This CDR3 reads CSAVIFQGGKNIKYF. The CDR3 nucleotides read TGCAGTGCTGTCATCTTCCAGGGCGGCAAAAACATTAAGTACTTC.

This clonotype has at least ten counts. The chain recombines TRBV11-3 with TRBJ2-7, with unresolved D. The germline CDR1 and CDR2 sequences are SGHNT and YENEEA. The CDR3 contains 16 residues. Deletions cut 2 bases from V and 3 bases from J, with 17 bases between. The CDR3 bases are TGTGCCAGCAGCTTATGGGGTCGAGGAACCTACTACGAGCAGTACTTC. Translating gives CASSLWGRGTYYEQYF.

A single count supports this clonotype. At one boundary the junction diverges from the germline segment, which might be a read error. J is TRBJ2-5 and V is TRBV29-1, with D possibly being TRBD2 (5 bases). CDR1 is SQVTM, CDR2 ANQGSEA, per germline. The CDR3 spans 14 residues. The CDR3: CSIDKRVRQETQYF. Written as DNA, the CDR3 is TGCAGCATTGATAAGAGGGTCCGCCAAGAGACCCAGTACTTC.

About this clonotype itself: A junction boundary mismatches the germline segment, possibly from a read error. This chain links TRBV6-2 or TRBV6-3 with TRBJ2-3, with no clear D. Germline CDR1 reads MNHEY; CDR2 reads SVGEGT. The CDR3 extends over 13 amino acids. DNA of the CDR3: TGTGCCGGCGCGATTAGGAGAACAGATACGCGGTATTTT. Protein: CAGAIRRTDTRYF.

This clonotype has a count of ten or more. J is TRBJ1-2 and V is TRBV4-1; D is possibly TRBD1 (6 bases). Trimming shortened V by 4 bases and J by 7 bases, and 13 bases separated the two germline ends. Germline CDR1 MGHRA, CDR2 YSYEKL. The CDR3 is made up of 13 amino acids. The CDR3 region has the DNA TGCGCCAGCAGCCTCAAACAGGGTCTTGGCTACACCTTC. It encodes CASSLKQGLGYTF.

This clonotype was seen more than once but under ten times. This rearrangement joins TRBV5-5 to TRBJ2-3; possible D gene TRBD2, 5 bases. The CDR3 loop spans 16 amino acids. In germline, CDR1 is SGHKS, CDR2 YYEKEE (reference sequence). The V gene lost 7 bases and the J gene lost 1 base, with 19 bases spanning the gap. The CDR3 DNA follows: TGTGCCAGCCGGCCGCTTCTAGCTCCTGGCACAGATACGCAGTATTTT. Translation gives CASRPLLAPGTDTQYF.

The chain carries TRBV12-5 and TRBJ2-1, with 8 bases aligning to TRBD2. With V trimmed by 5 bases and J by 9 bases, 12 bases remained unmatched. The germline V gene has CDR1 LGHNT and CDR2 FRNRAP. This CDR3 has 15 amino acids. CDR3 nucleotides: TGTGCTAGTGGTCCAGGGACTAGAAAGGTCTTTGAGCAGTTCTTC. This gives the protein CASGPGTRKVFEQFF.

In this sample, this clonotype turned up many times. The V gene is TRBV20-1, the J gene TRBJ2-3, with D unresolved. Deletions cut 0 bases from V and 3 bases from J, with 10 bases between. This CDR3 has 14 residues. Germline loops: CDR1 DFQATT, CDR2 SNEGSKA (reference sequence). CDR3 sequence reads: CSARDPVLTDTQYF. The CDR3 region has the DNA TGCAGTGCTAGAGATCCGGTCCTTACAGATACGCAGTATTTT.

This chain uses TRBV28 with TRBJ2-7; the match to TRBD1 covers 7 bases. V lost 7 bases to trimming and J lost 1 base; unmatched junction nucleotides: 7. CDR1 MDHEN and CDR2 SYDVKM come from the germline V gene. The CDR3 spans 14 residues. CDR3 DNA: TGTGCCAGCAAAGCCTCGACAGGGTCCTACGAGCAGTACTTC. Residues: CASKASTGSYEQYF.

A remark on this clonotype: This may arise from a read error, as a much more abundant clone is one base away. The chain combines TRBV5-4 with TRBJ2-5, with 14 bases identical to TRBD2. V dropped 4 bases and J dropped 4; count of bases not matched to a gene: 6. CDR1 is SGHNT, CDR2 YYREEE, per germline (reference sequence). This CDR3 contains 16 residues. In nucleotides, the CDR3 is TGTGCCAGCAGCCCGGGGACTAGCGGGAGAATAGAGACCCAGTACTTC. Its translation: CASSPGTSGRIETQYF.

A remark on this clonotype: The germline gene is not matched at one end of the junction; a read error may be the cause. The rearrangement joins TRBV20-1 to TRBJ2-3; D could derive from TRBD1 or TRBD2 (5 bases each). The germline V gene has CDR1 DFQATT and CDR2 SNEGSKA (reference sequence). The CDR3 extends over 14 amino acids. In DNA form, the CDR3 reads TGCAGTGCTCCCGCGGTGGGGGTGGGTGATACACAGTATTTT. It is translated as CSAPAVGVGDTQYF.

A single count supports this clonotype. A much larger clone lies a single base off, so this may be a read error. This chain connects TRBV28 to TRBJ1-5, with D hard to call. The CDR3 loop spans 12 amino acids. CDR1 is MDHEN, CDR2 SYDVKM, per germline. The V end lost 7 bases, the J end lost 6 bases, and 10 bases lay between the germline ends. Written as DNA, the CDR3 is TGTGCCAGCAATCACGGTGGTCAGCCCCAGCATTTT. Its protein is CASNHGGQPQHF.

The chain uses TRBV28 and TRBJ2-7, with 12 bases that match TRBD2. Germline V gene lookup returns CDR1 MDHEN and CDR2 SYDVKM. Trimming at V came to 8 bases and at J to 3 bases, leaving 11 bases not matched to a gene. This CDR3 comprises 16 residues. The DNA of the CDR3 is TGTGCCAGCGGACTTTTGGGACTAGCGGGTTACTACGAGCAGTACTTC. Its protein is CASGLLGLAGYYEQYF.